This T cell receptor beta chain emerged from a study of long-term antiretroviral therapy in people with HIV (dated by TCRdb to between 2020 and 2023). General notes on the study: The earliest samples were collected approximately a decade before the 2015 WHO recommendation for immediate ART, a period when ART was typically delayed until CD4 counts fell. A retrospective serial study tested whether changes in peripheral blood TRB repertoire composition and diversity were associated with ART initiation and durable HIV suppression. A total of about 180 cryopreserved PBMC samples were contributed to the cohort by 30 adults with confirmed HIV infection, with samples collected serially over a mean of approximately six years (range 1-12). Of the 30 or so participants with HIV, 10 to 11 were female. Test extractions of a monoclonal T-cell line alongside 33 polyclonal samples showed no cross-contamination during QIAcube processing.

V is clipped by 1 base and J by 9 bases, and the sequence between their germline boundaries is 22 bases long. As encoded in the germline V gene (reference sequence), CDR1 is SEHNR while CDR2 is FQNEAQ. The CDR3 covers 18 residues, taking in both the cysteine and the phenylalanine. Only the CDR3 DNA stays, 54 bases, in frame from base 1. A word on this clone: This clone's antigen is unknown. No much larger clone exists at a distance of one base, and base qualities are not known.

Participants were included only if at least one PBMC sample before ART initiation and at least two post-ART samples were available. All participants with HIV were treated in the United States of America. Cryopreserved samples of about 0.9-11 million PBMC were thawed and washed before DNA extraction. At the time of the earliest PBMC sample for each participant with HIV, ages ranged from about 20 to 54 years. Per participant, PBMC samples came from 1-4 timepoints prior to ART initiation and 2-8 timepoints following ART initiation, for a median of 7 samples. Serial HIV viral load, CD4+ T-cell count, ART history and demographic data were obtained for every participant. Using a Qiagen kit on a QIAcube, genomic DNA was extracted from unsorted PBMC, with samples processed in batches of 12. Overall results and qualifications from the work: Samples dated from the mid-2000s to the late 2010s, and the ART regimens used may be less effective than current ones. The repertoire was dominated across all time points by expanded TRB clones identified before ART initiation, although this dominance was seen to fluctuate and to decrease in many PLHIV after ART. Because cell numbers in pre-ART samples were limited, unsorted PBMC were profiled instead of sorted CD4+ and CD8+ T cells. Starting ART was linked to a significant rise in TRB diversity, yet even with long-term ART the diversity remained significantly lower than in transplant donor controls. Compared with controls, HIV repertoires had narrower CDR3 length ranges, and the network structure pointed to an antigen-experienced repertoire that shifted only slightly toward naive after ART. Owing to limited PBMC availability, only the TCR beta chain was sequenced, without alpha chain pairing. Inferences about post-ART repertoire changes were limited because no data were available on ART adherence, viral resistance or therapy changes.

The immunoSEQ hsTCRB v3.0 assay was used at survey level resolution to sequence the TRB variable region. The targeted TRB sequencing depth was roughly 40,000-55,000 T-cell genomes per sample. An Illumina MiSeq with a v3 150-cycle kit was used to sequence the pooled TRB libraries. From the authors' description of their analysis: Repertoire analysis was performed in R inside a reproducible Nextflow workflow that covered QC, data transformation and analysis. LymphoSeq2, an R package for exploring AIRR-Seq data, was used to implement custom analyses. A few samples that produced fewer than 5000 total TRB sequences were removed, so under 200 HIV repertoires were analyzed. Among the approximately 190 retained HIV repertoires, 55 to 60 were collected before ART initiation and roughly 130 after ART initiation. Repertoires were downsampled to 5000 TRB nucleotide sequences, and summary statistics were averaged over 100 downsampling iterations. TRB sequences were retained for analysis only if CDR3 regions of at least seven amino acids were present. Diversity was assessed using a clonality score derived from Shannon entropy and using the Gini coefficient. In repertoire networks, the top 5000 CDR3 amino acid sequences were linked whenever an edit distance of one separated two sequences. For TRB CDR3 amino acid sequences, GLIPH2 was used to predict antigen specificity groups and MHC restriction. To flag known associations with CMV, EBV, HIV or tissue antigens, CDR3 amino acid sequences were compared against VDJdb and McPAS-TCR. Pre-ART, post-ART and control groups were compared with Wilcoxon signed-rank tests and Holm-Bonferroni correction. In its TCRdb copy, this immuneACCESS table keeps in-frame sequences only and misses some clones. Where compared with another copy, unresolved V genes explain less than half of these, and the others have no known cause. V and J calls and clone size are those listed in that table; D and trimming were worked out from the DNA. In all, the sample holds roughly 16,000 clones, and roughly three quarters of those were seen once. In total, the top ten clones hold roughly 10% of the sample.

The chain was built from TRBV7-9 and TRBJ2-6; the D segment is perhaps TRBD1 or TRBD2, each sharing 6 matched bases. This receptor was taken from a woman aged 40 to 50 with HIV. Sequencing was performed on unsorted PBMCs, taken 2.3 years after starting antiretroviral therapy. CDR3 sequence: CASSLVPGLRGDNNVLTF. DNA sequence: TGTGCCAGCAGCTTAGTTCCAGGGTTAAGGGGGGACAACAACGTCCTGACTTTC.